These T cell receptor beta chains were read from a single sample in a study of CD8 T cells in Susac syndrome. A single record per CDR3 protein comes from TCRdb applying MiXCR to the immunoSEQ multiplex PCR reads. The sample lists some 70,000 distinct CDR3 sequences, roughly 94% occurring once. The sequenced sample was CD8+ T cells from PBMCs. The receptor source for this set is a human donor with multiple sclerosis. The CDR3 runs from the conserved cysteine through the conserved F or W. The order of the fields is J gene, clone size, D gene, V gene, CDR3 protein. The D gene is left open where the match is weak. Rows may omit the clone size; those that give it use once, few, many or a size class.

TRBJ2-4 - - TRBV12-3/TRBV12-4 CASSGGGRSDIQYF
TRBJ2-7 - - TRBV27 CASSLYGGGGYEQYF
TRBJ1-2 - - TRBV5-1 CASSGGPNYGYTF
TRBJ2-1 - TRBD2 TRBV20-1 CSAPKAGGPNEQFF
TRBJ1-1 once - TRBV19 CASSIDVDTQNTEAFF
TRBJ1-2 - TRBD1 TRBV7-8 CASSLGEGAFGYTF
TRBJ2-7 - - TRBV7-7 CASSPNKDSYEQYF
TRBJ2-5 - TRBD1 TRBV29-1 CSVDGQGEETQYF
TRBJ2-3 - - TRBV5-1 CASSRMEGTDTQYF
TRBJ2-5 - TRBD2 TRBV12-3/TRBV12-4 CASSFGAGGPLETQYF